These 22 T cell receptor beta chains originate from one sample sequenced in a study of blood T cells in healthy people across ages. A second about 6 to 11 cycle PCR used barcoded and J-beta primers. Via MiXCR, TCRdb re-called the 5' RACE reads, giving one row per CDR3 protein. This table holds roughly 1.5 million distinct CDR3 sequences, about 42% found once. The sequencing input was blood. The receptors shown here come from a woman under 30 in good health.

The chain carries TRBV29-1 and TRBJ2-1; weak D call: TRBD2 (6 bases). The CDR3 loop spans 14 amino acids. The V gene's germline CDR1 is SQVTM and CDR2 ANQGSEA. Trimming left V 3 bases short and J 1 base short, with 10 bases between. Written as DNA, the CDR3 is TGCAGCGTTGATCCACGGGAGTCCTACAATGAGCAGTTCTTC. It is translated as CSVDPRESYNEQFF.

This clonotype showed up just a few times. This sequence joins TRBV18 and TRBJ2-3, with 12 bases identical to TRBD2. With 2 bases clipped from V and 5 bases from J, the junction kept 5 bases outside the gene matches. The length of the CDR3 is 16 residues. Per the germline V gene, CDR1 is KGHSH and CDR2 is LQKENI. CDR3 sequence: CASSPSSGGAEDTQYF. CDR3 nucleotides: TGTGCCAGCTCACCATCTAGCGGGGGGGCCGAAGATACGCAGTATTTT. The full variable domain, with the rest looked up from reference TRBV18 and TRBJ2-3, is NAGVMQNPRHLVRRRGQEARLRCSPMKGHSHVYWYRQLPEEGLKFMVYLQKENIIDESGMPKERFSAEFPKEGPSILRIQQVVRGDSAAYFCASSPSSGGAEDTQYFGPGTRLTVL.

The chain is built from TRBV4-3 and TRBJ1-4; a weak D match, TRBD1 (6 bases). The CDR3 extends over 18 amino acids. Trimming removed 4 bases from V and 6 bases from J, with 24 bases in between. CDR1 is LGHNA and CDR2 is YSLEER in the germline V gene. The CDR3 protein is CASSLWHPPGAGDEKLFF. In nucleotides, the CDR3 is TGCGCCAGCAGCCTATGGCACCCCCCAGGGGCCGGGGATGAAAAACTGTTTTTT.

In its sample, this clonotype was seen a few times. The chain has TRBV5-8 and TRBJ2-7; possibly TRBD1 or TRBD2 for D (5 bases each). V was trimmed by 6 bases and J by 0 bases, leaving 10 bases between them. The V gene's germline CDR1 is SGHTS and CDR2 YDEGEE. The CDR3 has 13 residues. The CDR3 region is CASTSGASYEQYF. Written as DNA, the CDR3 is TGTGCCAGCACCTCCGGGGCCTCCTACGAGCAGTACTTC.

The rearrangement uses TRBV2 and TRBJ1-5, with 8 bases fitting TRBD1. CDR1 and CDR2 from the germline V gene are SNHLY and FYNNEI. This CDR3 has 13 residues. J gave up 12 bases and V 2 bases, and 6 bases lay outside the gene matches. DNA of the CDR3: TGTGCCAGCAGTGAACAACAGGGGGGGAGCCAGCATTTT. The encoded protein is CASSEQQGGSQHF.

This clonotype showed up just a few times. The chain recombines TRBV9 with TRBJ2-7; D might be TRBD1 or TRBD2, each matching 5 bases. This CDR3 is 14 amino acids long. The V and J ends lost 3 bases and 6 bases respectively, with 16 bases between them. Germline lookup yields CDR1 SGDLS and CDR2 YYNGEE. CDR3 in DNA: TGTGCCAGCAGCGAATCGGGGACCCTAGGCGAGCAGTACTTC. Amino acid sequence: CASSESGTLGEQYF. Based on the CDR3 plus reference TRBV9 and TRBJ2-7, the full variable domain is DSGVTQTPKHLITATGQRVTLRCSPRSGDLSVYWYQQSLDQGLQFLIQYYNGEERAKGNILERFSAQQFPDLHSELNLSSLELGDSALYFCASSESGTLGEQYFGPGTRLTVT.

This chain connects TRBV3-1 to TRBJ2-1; D call uncertain. Trimming took 1 base from V and 8 from J, leaving 6 bases between them. Germline-derived CDR1 and CDR2 are LGHDT and YNNKEL (reference sequence). This CDR3 region has 12 residues. The DNA of the CDR3 is TGTGCCAGCAGCCAAGCTGGGTATGAGCAGTTCTTC. It translates to CASSQAGYEQFF.

The chain uses TRBV13 and TRBJ2-2; 8 bases are shared with TRBD1. With 4 bases clipped from V and 4 bases from J, the junction kept 8 bases outside the gene matches. This CDR3 is 16 amino acids long. CDR1 and CDR2 from the germline V gene are PRHDT and FYEKMQ (reference sequence). The CDR3 coding sequence is TGTGCCAGCAGCTACGAGACAGGGGCCAGCACCGGGGAGCTGTTTTTT. Translating it yields CASSYETGASTGELFF.

In its sample, this clonotype was seen a few times. This chain joins TRBV6-5 and TRBJ2-3; D gene unclear. Trimming stripped 4 bases from V and 6 bases from J, with 14 bases between. Germline V gene lookup returns CDR1 MNHEY and CDR2 SVGAGI. The CDR3 totals 14 residues. The CDR3 DNA follows: TGTGCCAGCAGTTCAAAGTGGTCGGGTGATACGCAGTATTTT. The encoded protein is CASSSKWSGDTQYF.

This clonotype has just a few counts. The junction does not match germline at one end; this may be a read error. The chain carries TRBV7-7 and TRBJ2-7; 9 bases fit TRBD1. The CDR3 is made up of 15 amino acids. Germline CDR1 and CDR2: SSHAT and FNYEAQ (reference sequence). CDR3 loop: CASSPGTGSTYEQYF. The CDR3 nucleotides are TGTGCTAGCAGCCCCGGGACAGGGTCCACCTACGAGCAGTACTTC.

The V gene is TRBV29-1, the J gene TRBJ2-5, with 8 bases that match TRBD1. Germline CDR1 is SQVTM and CDR2 is ANQGSEA. The CDR3 covers 13 residues. Trimming at V came to 6 bases and at J to 4 bases, leaving 7 bases not matched to a gene. CDR3 bases: TGCAGCGTCCGACGCGACAGGGGAGAGACCCAGTACTTC. Translation gives CSVRRDRGETQYF.

The gene calls are TRBV4-3 and TRBJ2-2; unclear D gene. This CDR3 has 13 residues. Germline V lookup: CDR1 LGHNA, CDR2 YSLEER. Trimming took 1 base from V and 6 from J, leaving 6 bases between them. The CDR3 nucleotides read TGCGCCAGCAGCCAAGCCGTGTCCGGGGAGCTGTTTTTT. It yields the protein CASSQAVSGELFF.

This chain uses TRBV9 with TRBJ2-3, with D perhaps matching TRBD1 or TRBD2 (6 bases each). The CDR3 runs to 15 residues. The V end was cut by 0 bases, the J end by 3 bases, with 11 bases between. Germline V gene lookup returns CDR1 SGDLS and CDR2 YYNGEE. CDR3 DNA: TGTGCCAGCAGCGTAGCGGGGGCTATTACAGATACGCAGTATTTT. Translating gives CASSVAGAITDTQYF.

A single count supports this clonotype. The chain links TRBV14 to TRBJ2-1, with D tentatively TRBD2 (5 bases). The V end lost 5 bases, the J end lost 5 bases, and 19 bases lay between the germline ends. The CDR3 extends over 16 amino acids. Germline assignment: CDR1 SGHDN and CDR2 FVKESK. DNA for the CDR3: TGTGCCAGCAGCGTGCCGGGGTGGCCCGGGGACAATGAGCAGTTCTTC. As protein: CASSVPGWPGDNEQFF.

The chain is built from TRBV11-2 and TRBJ2-1; no firm D call. The ends were cut back, 2 bases at V and 0 bases at J, with 11 bases in the middle. The CDR3 is made up of 16 amino acids. Germline CDR1 and CDR2: SGHAT and FQNNGV. CDR3 DNA sequence: TGTGCCAGCAGCTTAACAGCGATAAGCTCCTACAATGAGCAGTTCTTC. It is translated as CASSLTAISSYNEQFF.

J is TRBJ1-5 and V is TRBV6-6; D uncertain. Germline CDR1 is MNHNY and CDR2 is SVGAGI (reference sequence). V lost 5 bases and J lost 6, with 17 bases in between. The CDR3 sequence is 15 residues long. CDR3 sequence (DNA): TGTGCCAGCAGTACCGGGAGATCTACGCGTCAGCCCCAGCATTTT. Protein product: CASSTGRSTRQPQHF.

The chain combines TRBV5-1 with TRBJ2-5, with a weak D call TRBD2 (5 bases). This CDR3 contains 13 residues. Germline values: CDR1 SGHRS, CDR2 YFSETQ. The V end was cut by 4 bases, the J end by 11 bases, with 18 bases between. CDR3: CASSLGRDSAQYF. CDR3 bases: TGCGCCAGCAGCCTCGGACGGGATAGCGCGCAGTACTTC.

This clonotype was observed a handful of times. V is TRBV11-2 and J is TRBJ2-3, with TRBD2 matching over 11 bases. The CDR3 runs 14 residues. Trimming took 5 bases from V and 9 from J; bases not matched to a gene: 7. CDR1 SGHAT and CDR2 FQNNGV come from the germline V gene. This chain's CDR3 is CASSPGTSGPTQYF. The CDR3 coding sequence is TGTGCCAGCAGCCCTGGGACTAGCGGACCCACGCAGTATTTT. Supplemented by reference TRBV11-2 and TRBJ2-3, the full variable domain reads EAGVAQSPRYKIIEKRQSVAFWCNPISGHATLYWYQQILGQGPKLLIQFQNNGVVDDSQLPKDRFSAERLKGVDSTLKIQPAKLEDSAVYLCASSPGTSGPTQYFGPGTRLTVL.

This clonotype was recorded at least ten times. V is TRBV29-1 and J is TRBJ1-2; perhaps TRBD1 as D (5 bases). The CDR3 is 13 residues long. Trimming took off 5 bases at V and 5 bases at J, with 15 bases between the two ends. Germline-derived CDR1 and CDR2 are SQVTM and ANQGSEA. The DNA for the CDR3 is TGCAGCGTTCTTCTCACAGGCCTATATGGCTACACCTTC. Translation: CSVLLTGLYGYTF.

This chain's CDR3 is CSVVGLAGGPTYNEQFF. Here the CDR3 DNA reads TGCAGCGTAGTGGGACTAGCGGGGGGGCCCACCTACAATGAGCAGTTCTTC. The chain carries TRBV29-1 and TRBJ2-1; 16 nucleotides line up with TRBD2. CDR3 length: 17 amino acids. In germline, CDR1 is SQVTM, CDR2 ANQGSEA. J was trimmed by 2 bases and V by 6 bases; bases with no gene match: 7.

The chain employs TRBV7-4 and TRBJ2-3; 7 nucleotides match TRBD2. V dropped 7 bases and J dropped 0; count of bases not matched to a gene: 7. In germline, CDR1 is SGHVT, CDR2 SQSDAQ. The CDR3 extends over 15 amino acids. This chain's CDR3 is CASTHVGGSTDTQYF. The CDR3 bases are TGTGCCAGCACCCATGTGGGGGGGAGCACAGATACGCAGTATTTT.

The V and J genes are TRBV7-9 and TRBJ1-1, with D maybe TRBD1 (6 bases). This CDR3 has 16 amino acids. Germline CDR1 SEHNR, CDR2 FQNEAQ (reference sequence). Trimming shortened V by 4 bases and J by 4 bases, and 19 bases separated the two germline ends. This chain's CDR3 is CASSSPQGYMSTEAFF. The CDR3 bases are TGTGCCAGCAGCTCCCCTCAGGGGTACATGAGCACTGAAGCTTTCTTT.